Here is one T cell receptor beta chain with its context. Germline V lookup: CDR1 GTSNPN, CDR2 SVGIG (reference sequence). This CDR3 spans 13 amino acids. TCRdb re-called the 5' RACE reads with MiXCR, one entry per CDR3 protein. The sample has roughly 43,000 distinct CDR3 sequences, less than 30% seen once. The sample comes from a study of early T cells in non-severe SARS-CoV-2 infection. The V call is TRBV30, the J call TRBJ1-4, with D tentatively TRBD1 (6 bases). Sequencing used whole blood, obtained at baseline. The receptor was isolated from an adult who was a healthcare worker with PCR-confirmed SARS-CoV-2 infection or an uninfected control (not recorded which). The DNA of the CDR3 is TGTGCTAGCCCTTGGGGGCTTAGTGAAAAACTGTTTTTT. Amino acid sequence: CASPWGLSEKLFF.